Listed below are T cell receptor beta chains from one sample, sequenced in a study of T cell repertoires in cytomegalovirus infection. TCRdb re-derived calls from the reads in MiXCR, one entry per CDR3 protein. The sample has approximately 550,000 distinct CDR3 sequences; 16% are singletons. The sequenced sample consisted of CD8+ T cells from PBMCs. The receptors originated from a human donor in good health (CMV status not recorded). Some clones in this sample may be carry-over from other donors' samples. The CDR3 runs from the conserved cysteine through the conserved F or W. A D gene is named only where the DNA matches it firmly. Clone size is shown for a subset of rows, as once, few, many or a class of expanded clone.

J gene: TRBJ1-1; D gene: TRBD1; V gene: TRBV7-6; clone size: many; CDR3 protein: CASLRPGQGPPEAFF; CDR3 DNA: TGTGCCAGCTTACGACCGGGACAGGGGCCCCCTGAAGCTTTCTTT
J gene: TRBJ2-5; D gene: TRBD2; V gene: TRBV5-6; clone size: many; CDR3 protein: CASSVKREVETQYF; CDR3 DNA: TGTGCCAGCAGCGTAAAGCGGGAGGTAGAGACCCAGTACTTC
J gene: TRBJ2-2; D gene: TRBD1; V gene: TRBV7-2; clone size: many; CDR3 protein: CASSTTGGTGELFF; CDR3 DNA: TGTGCCAGCAGCACGACAGGGGGCACCGGGGAGCTGTTTTTT
J gene: TRBJ1-5; D gene: NA; V gene: TRBV28; clone size: many; CDR3 protein: CASRLLTPSANQPQHF; CDR3 DNA: TGTGCCAGCAGACTCCTAACCCCCAGTGCAAATCAGCCCCAGCATTTT
J gene: TRBJ2-7; D gene: TRBD2; V gene: TRBV2; clone size: many; CDR3 protein: CASSEGGVPSYEQYF; CDR3 DNA: TGTGCCAGCAGTGAGGGGGGGGTGCCCTCTTACGAGCAGTACTTC
J gene: TRBJ1-3; D gene: NA; V gene: TRBV7-9; clone size: NA; CDR3 protein: CASSLGMSDRISGNTIYF; CDR3 DNA: TGTGCCAGCAGCTTAGGAATGTCCGACAGGATCTCTGGAAACACCATATATTTT
J gene: TRBJ1-6; D gene: NA; V gene: TRBV2; clone size: many; CDR3 protein: CASRDRGINSPLHF; CDR3 DNA: TGTGCCAGTAGGGACCGCGGGATTAATTCACCCCTCCACTTT
J gene: TRBJ1-5; D gene: NA; V gene: TRBV4-1; clone size: many; CDR3 protein: CASSQLSSNQPQHF; CDR3 DNA: TGCGCCAGCAGCCAATTAAGTAGCAATCAGCCCCAGCATTTT
J gene: TRBJ2-7; D gene: NA; V gene: TRBV7-9; clone size: many; CDR3 protein: CASSRQEAYEQYF; CDR3 DNA: TGTGCCAGCAGCCGGCAAGAGGCCTACGAGCAGTACTTC
J gene: TRBJ2-1; D gene: NA; V gene: TRBV6-5; clone size: few; CDR3 protein: CASSYFSPYNEQFF; CDR3 DNA: TGTGCCAGCAGTTACTTTAGCCCCTACAATGAGCAGTTCTTC
J gene: TRBJ2-4; D gene: NA; V gene: TRBV25-1; clone size: many; CDR3 protein: CASSEWESTGRDIQYF; CDR3 DNA: TGTGCCAGCAGTGAATGGGAGTCGACAGGGAGGGACATTCAGTACTTC
J gene: TRBJ2-3; D gene: NA; V gene: TRBV7-8; clone size: many; CDR3 protein: CASSQPLSGATDTQYF; CDR3 DNA: TGTGCCAGCAGCCAACCCCTGTCGGGAGCCACAGATACGCAGTATTTT
J gene: TRBJ2-1; D gene: TRBD2; V gene: TRBV19; clone size: NA; CDR3 protein: CASSIDMGLARYNEQFF; CDR3 DNA: TGTGCCAGTAGTATAGATATGGGACTAGCTCGATACAATGAGCAGTTCTTC
J gene: TRBJ2-1; D gene: TRBD2; V gene: TRBV2; clone size: many; CDR3 protein: CASTGLAGVRNEQFF; CDR3 DNA: TGTGCCAGCACGGGACTAGCGGGAGTGCGGAATGAGCAGTTCTTC
J gene: TRBJ2-7; D gene: NA; V gene: TRBV7-6; clone size: many; CDR3 protein: CASSLAGRGYEQYF; CDR3 DNA: TGTGCCAGCAGCTTAGCCGGTAGGGGATACGAGCAGTACTTC
J gene: TRBJ2-1; D gene: NA; V gene: TRBV19; clone size: few; CDR3 protein: CASSIVQDREQFF; CDR3 DNA: TGTGCCAGTAGTATAGTCCAGGACAGAGAACAGTTCTTC
J gene: TRBJ2-1; D gene: TRBD1; V gene: TRBV12-5; clone size: NA; CDR3 protein: CASGDRGYEQFF; CDR3 DNA: TGTGCTAGTGGGGACAGGGGTTATGAGCAGTTCTTC
J gene: TRBJ2-1; D gene: NA; V gene: TRBV2; clone size: NA; CDR3 protein: CASRDQVREQFF; CDR3 DNA: TGTGCCAGCAGAGACCAGGTCCGGGAGCAGTTCTTC
J gene: TRBJ2-2; D gene: NA; V gene: TRBV2; clone size: many; CDR3 protein: CASRETGELFF; CDR3 DNA: TGTGCCAGCAGGGAGACCGGGGAGCTGTTTTTT
J gene: TRBJ2-1; D gene: NA; V gene: TRBV19; clone size: many; CDR3 protein: CASWGYYQGVNEQFF; CDR3 DNA: TGTGCCAGTTGGGGGTATTATCAGGGTGTCAATGAGCAGTTCTTC
J gene: TRBJ1-1; D gene: TRBD1; V gene: TRBV5-4; clone size: many; CDR3 protein: CASSSLTGGFPEAFF; CDR3 DNA: TGTGCCAGCAGCTCGTTGACAGGGGGCTTCCCTGAAGCTTTCTTT
J gene: TRBJ2-1; D gene: TRBD2; V gene: TRBV7-9; clone size: many; CDR3 protein: CASSLTGGSGNEQFF; CDR3 DNA: TGTGCCAGCAGCTTAACTGGCGGGAGTGGCAATGAGCAGTTCTTC
J gene: TRBJ2-3; D gene: TRBD2; V gene: TRBV6-1; clone size: NA; CDR3 protein: CASSLSSGGFTDTQYF; CDR3 DNA: TGTGCCAGCAGCCTCTCTAGCGGGGGTTTCACAGATACGCAGTATTTT
J gene: TRBJ2-7; D gene: TRBD1; V gene: TRBV11-2; clone size: many; CDR3 protein: CASTTGGVGYEQYF; CDR3 DNA: TGTGCCAGCACAACAGGGGGCGTTGGCTACGAGCAGTACTTC
J gene: TRBJ2-5; D gene: TRBD2; V gene: TRBV7-6; clone size: many; CDR3 protein: CASSLVGLAGTIQETQYF; CDR3 DNA: TGTGCCAGCAGCTTAGTAGGGCTAGCGGGGACCATCCAAGAGACCCAGTACTTC
J gene: TRBJ2-1; D gene: TRBD1; V gene: TRBV11-2; clone size: NA; CDR3 protein: CASSLVRAGTDVNNVQFF; CDR3 DNA: TGTGCCAGCAGTTTAGTCCGGGCCGGGACAGACGTTAACAATGTGCAGTTCTTC
J gene: TRBJ1-5; D gene: NA; V gene: TRBV12-3/TRBV12-4; clone size: many; CDR3 protein: CASSLSWQGNQPQHF; CDR3 DNA: TGTGCCAGCAGTTTAAGTTGGCAGGGCAATCAGCCCCAGCATTTT
J gene: TRBJ1-5; D gene: NA; V gene: TRBV6-5; clone size: many; CDR3 protein: CASSYSRSNQPQHF; CDR3 DNA: TGTGCCAGCAGTTACTCGAGGAGCAATCAGCCCCAGCATTTT
J gene: TRBJ2-2; D gene: NA; V gene: TRBV11-2; clone size: many; CDR3 protein: CASSLRNSRVGELFF; CDR3 DNA: TGTGCCAGCAGCTTGAGGAATAGTCGAGTCGGGGAGCTGTTTTTT
J gene: TRBJ2-1; D gene: TRBD1; V gene: TRBV5-4; clone size: few; CDR3 protein: CASSTRQGYEQFF; CDR3 DNA: TGTGCCAGCAGTACTCGACAGGGCTATGAGCAGTTCTTC
J gene: TRBJ2-5; D gene: TRBD2; V gene: TRBV13; clone size: NA; CDR3 protein: CASSLEYGREGLAGAVETQYF; CDR3 DNA: TGTGCCAGCAGCTTAGAGTACGGAAGGGAAGGACTAGCGGGAGCGGTGGAGACCCAGTACTTC
J gene: TRBJ2-2; D gene: NA; V gene: TRBV11-2; clone size: many; CDR3 protein: CASPVEGTGELFF; CDR3 DNA: TGTGCCAGCCCTGTGGAGGGCACCGGGGAGCTGTTTTTT
J gene: TRBJ2-1; D gene: TRBD2; V gene: TRBV2; clone size: NA; CDR3 protein: CASIIAGEGYNEQFF; CDR3 DNA: TGTGCCAGCATTATAGCGGGAGAGGGGTACAATGAGCAGTTCTTC
J gene: TRBJ2-2; D gene: TRBD2; V gene: TRBV7-8; clone size: many; CDR3 protein: CASSSGTSGRPLKGELFF; CDR3 DNA: TGTGCCAGCAGCTCCGGGACTAGCGGGAGGCCCTTGAAAGGGGAGCTGTTTTTT
J gene: TRBJ1-2; D gene: NA; V gene: TRBV15; clone size: NA; CDR3 protein: CATSTGQRNYGYTF; CDR3 DNA: TGTGCCACCAGCACCGGACAGCGTAACTATGGCTACACCTTC
J gene: TRBJ2-3; D gene: TRBD1; V gene: TRBV7-3; clone size: few; CDR3 protein: CASSSTTGTGTTDTQYF; CDR3 DNA: TGTGCCAGCAGCTCGACGACCGGGACAGGGACCACAGATACGCAGTATTTT
J gene: TRBJ1-1; D gene: TRBD1; V gene: TRBV12-5; clone size: many; CDR3 protein: CASGLRGQPNTEAFF; CDR3 DNA: TGTGCTAGTGGTTTGAGGGGACAGCCGAACACTGAAGCTTTCTTT
J gene: TRBJ1-5; D gene: NA; V gene: TRBV7-9; clone size: NA; CDR3 protein: CASSRGPGLDQPQHF; CDR3 DNA: TGTGCCAGCAGCCGTGGACCTGGGCTCGATCAGCCCCAGCATTTT
J gene: TRBJ2-7; D gene: NA; V gene: TRBV29-1; clone size: NA; CDR3 protein: CSVLPGSSYEQYF; CDR3 DNA: TGCAGCGTTCTCCCAGGGAGCTCCTACGAGCAGTACTTC